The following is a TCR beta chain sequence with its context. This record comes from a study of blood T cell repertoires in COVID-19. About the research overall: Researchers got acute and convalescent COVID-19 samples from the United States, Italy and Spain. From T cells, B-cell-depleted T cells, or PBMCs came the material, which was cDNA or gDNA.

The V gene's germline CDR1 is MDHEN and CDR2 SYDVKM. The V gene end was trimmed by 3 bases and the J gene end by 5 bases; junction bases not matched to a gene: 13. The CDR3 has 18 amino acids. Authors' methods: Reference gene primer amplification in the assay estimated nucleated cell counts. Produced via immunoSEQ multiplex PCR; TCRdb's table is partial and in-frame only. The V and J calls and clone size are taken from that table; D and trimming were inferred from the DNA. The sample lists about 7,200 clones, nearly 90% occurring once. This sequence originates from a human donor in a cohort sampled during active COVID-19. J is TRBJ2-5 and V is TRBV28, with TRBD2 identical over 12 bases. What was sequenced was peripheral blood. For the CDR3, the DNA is TGTGCCAGCAGTTTTAAGGGACTAGCGGGTTCGGAGGGGGAGACCCAGTACTTC. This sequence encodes CASSFKGLAGSEGETQYF. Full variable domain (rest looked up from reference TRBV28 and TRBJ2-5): DVKVTQSSRYLVKRTGEKVFLECVQDMDHENMFWYRQDPGLGLRLIYFSYDVKMKEKGDIPEGYSVSREKKERFSLILESASTNQTSMYLCASSFKGLAGSEGETQYFGPGTRLLVL.